This T cell receptor (beta chain) emerged from a study of T cell responses to AZD1222 COVID-19 vaccine. Overall study findings and caveats: Among spike-specific TCRs, nearly half reportedly target unmutated variant regions. Baseline testing showed seropositivity in only a handful of AZD1222 recipients. Donors were largely white British and mainly female; clonal diversity was possibly underestimated.

Some clones are missing from TCRdb's copy, which holds only in-frame ones; the method was immunoSEQ multiplex PCR. Here the sample spans about 76,000 clones, roughly nine tenths being singletons. This clone was recorded a few times. Its antigen is as yet unknown. CDR1 and CDR2 from the germline V gene are SGHRS and YFSETQ. The CDR3 loop spans 14 amino acids. With 4 bases removed from V and 3 bases from J, the gap between germline ends came to 8 bases. The sample consisted of peripheral blood, taken on day 0 of AZD1222 vaccination. The genes are TRBV5-1 and TRBJ1-6, with D perhaps matching TRBD1 (6 bases). The TCR sequence derives from an adult in good health. CDR3 bases: TGCGCCAGCAGCCCGGGACACTATAATTCACCCCTCCACTTT. The encoded protein is CASSPGHYNSPLHF.